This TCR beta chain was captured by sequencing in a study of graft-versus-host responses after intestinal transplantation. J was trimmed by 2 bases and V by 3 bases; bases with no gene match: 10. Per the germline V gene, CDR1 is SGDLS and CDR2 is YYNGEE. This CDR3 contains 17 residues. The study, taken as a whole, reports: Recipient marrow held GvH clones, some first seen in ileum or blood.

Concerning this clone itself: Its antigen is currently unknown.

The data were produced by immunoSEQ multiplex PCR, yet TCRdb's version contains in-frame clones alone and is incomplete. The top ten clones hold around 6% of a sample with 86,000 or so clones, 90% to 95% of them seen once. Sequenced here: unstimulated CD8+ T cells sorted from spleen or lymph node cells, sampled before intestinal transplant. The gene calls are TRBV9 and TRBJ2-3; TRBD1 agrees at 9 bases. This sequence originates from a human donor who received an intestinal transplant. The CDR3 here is CASSADPGQGYTDTQYF. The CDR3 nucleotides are TGTGCCAGCAGCGCCGACCCGGGACAGGGTTACACAGATACGCAGTATTTT.